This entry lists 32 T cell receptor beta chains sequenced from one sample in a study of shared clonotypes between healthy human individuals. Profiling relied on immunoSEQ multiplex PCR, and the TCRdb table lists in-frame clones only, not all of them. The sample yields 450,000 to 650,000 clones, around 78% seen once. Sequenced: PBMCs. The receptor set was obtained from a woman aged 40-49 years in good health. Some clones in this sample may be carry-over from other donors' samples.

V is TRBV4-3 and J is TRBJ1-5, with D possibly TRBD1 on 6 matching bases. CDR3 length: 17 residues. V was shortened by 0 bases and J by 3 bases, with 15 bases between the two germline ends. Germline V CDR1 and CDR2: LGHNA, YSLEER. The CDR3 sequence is CASSQDLQGYFNQPQHF. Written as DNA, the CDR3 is TGCGCCAGCAGCCAAGATTTACAGGGTTATTTCAATCAGCCCCAGCATTTT.

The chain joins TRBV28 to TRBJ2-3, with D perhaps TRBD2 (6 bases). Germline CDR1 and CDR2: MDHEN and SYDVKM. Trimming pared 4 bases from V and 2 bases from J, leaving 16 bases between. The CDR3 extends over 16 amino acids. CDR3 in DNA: TGTGCCAGCAGTTCCGCCGTCAGGGAGGTCACAGATACGCAGTATTTT. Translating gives CASSSAVREVTDTQYF.

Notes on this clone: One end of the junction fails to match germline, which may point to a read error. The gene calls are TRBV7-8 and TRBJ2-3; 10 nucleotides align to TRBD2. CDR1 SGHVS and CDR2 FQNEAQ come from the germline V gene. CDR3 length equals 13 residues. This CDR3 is CASSLLLAGSNLF. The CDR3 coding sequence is TGTGCCAGCAGCTTACTACTAGCGGGATCTAATTTGTTT.

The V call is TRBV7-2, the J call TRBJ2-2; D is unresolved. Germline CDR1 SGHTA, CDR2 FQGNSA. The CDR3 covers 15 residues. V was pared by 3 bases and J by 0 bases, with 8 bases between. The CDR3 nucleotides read TGTGCCAGCAGCTTTCAACAATCGAACACCGGGGAGCTGTTTTTT. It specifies CASSFQQSNTGELFF.

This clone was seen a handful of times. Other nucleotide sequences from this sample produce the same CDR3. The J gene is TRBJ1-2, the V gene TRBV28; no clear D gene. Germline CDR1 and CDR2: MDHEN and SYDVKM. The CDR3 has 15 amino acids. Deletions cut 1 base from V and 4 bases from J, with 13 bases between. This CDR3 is CASSLSGIGSYGYTF. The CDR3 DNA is TGTGCCAGCAGTTTATCAGGAATTGGTAGCTATGGCTACACCTTC.

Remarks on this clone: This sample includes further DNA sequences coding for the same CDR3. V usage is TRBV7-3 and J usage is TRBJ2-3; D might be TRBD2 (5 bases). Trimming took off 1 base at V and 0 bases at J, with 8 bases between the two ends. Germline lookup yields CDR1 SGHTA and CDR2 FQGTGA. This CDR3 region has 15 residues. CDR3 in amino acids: CASSLIGGSTDTQYF. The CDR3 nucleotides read TGTGCCAGCAGCTTAATCGGCGGGAGCACAGATACGCAGTATTTT.

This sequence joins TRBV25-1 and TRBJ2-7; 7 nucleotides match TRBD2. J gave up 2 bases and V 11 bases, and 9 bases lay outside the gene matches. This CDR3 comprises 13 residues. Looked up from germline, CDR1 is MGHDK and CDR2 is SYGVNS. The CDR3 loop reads CAGRGDLAYEQYF. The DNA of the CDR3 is TGTGCCGGCCGGGGGGACTTGGCCTACGAGCAGTACTTC.

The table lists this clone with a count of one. CDR3 in amino acids: CASSVVREIGTFGYTF. The CDR3 region has the DNA TGTGCCAGCAGCGTAGTAAGAGAGATAGGGACTTTTGGCTACACCTTC. This chain connects TRBV9 to TRBJ1-2, with a tentative D call TRBD1 (5 bases). The CDR3 has 16 amino acids. The V gene's germline CDR1 is SGDLS and CDR2 YYNGEE. V was clipped by 0 bases and J by 7 bases, with 19 bases between them.

As DNA, the CDR3 is TGTGCCAGCAGCTCGGGACTAGCTGGGCATGAGCAGTTCTTC. Protein sequence: CASSSGLAGHEQFF. V is TRBV11-2 and J is TRBJ2-1; 9 positions match TRBD2. J was trimmed by 8 bases and V by 4 bases; bases with no gene match: 6. Germline V lookup: CDR1 SGHAT, CDR2 FQNNGV. The CDR3 totals 14 residues.

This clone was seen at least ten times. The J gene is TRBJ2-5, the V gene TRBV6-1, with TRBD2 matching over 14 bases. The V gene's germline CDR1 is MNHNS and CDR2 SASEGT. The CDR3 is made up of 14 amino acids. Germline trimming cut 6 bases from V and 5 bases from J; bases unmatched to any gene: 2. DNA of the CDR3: TGTGCCAGCAGGGGACTAGCGGGAGTGGAGACCCAGTACTTC. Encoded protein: CASRGLAGVETQYF.

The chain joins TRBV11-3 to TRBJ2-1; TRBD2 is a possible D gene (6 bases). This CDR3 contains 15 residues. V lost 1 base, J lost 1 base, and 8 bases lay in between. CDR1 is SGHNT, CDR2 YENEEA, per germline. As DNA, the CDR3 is TGTGCCAGCAGCTTAGGTGGACTATCCTACAATGAGCAGTTCTTC. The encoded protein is CASSLGGLSYNEQFF.

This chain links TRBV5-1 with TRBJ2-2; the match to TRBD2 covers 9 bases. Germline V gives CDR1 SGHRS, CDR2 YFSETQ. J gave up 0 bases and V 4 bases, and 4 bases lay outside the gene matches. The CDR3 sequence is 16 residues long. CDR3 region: CASSPTSGANTGELFF. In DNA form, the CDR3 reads TGCGCCAGCAGCCCGACTAGCGGAGCGAACACCGGGGAGCTGTTTTTT.

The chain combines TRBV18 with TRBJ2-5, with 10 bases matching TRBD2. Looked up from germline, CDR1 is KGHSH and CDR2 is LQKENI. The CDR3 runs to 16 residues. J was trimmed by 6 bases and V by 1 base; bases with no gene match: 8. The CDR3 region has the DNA TGTGCCAGCTCACCACTTCCTAGCGGGAGCCCGCAGACCCAGTACTTC. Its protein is CASSPLPSGSPQTQYF.

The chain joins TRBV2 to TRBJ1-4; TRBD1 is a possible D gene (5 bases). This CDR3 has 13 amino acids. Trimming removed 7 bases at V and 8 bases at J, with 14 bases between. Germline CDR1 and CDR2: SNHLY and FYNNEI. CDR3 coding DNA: TGTGCCAGCACCCGACAGCGGGAGGAAAAACTGTTTTTT. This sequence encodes CASTRQREEKLFF.

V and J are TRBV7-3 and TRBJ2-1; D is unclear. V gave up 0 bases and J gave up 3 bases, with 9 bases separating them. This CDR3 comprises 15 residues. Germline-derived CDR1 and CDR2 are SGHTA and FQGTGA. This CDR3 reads CASSLTSESYNEQFF. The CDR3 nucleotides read TGTGCCAGCAGCTTAACCAGCGAGAGCTACAATGAGCAGTTCTTC.

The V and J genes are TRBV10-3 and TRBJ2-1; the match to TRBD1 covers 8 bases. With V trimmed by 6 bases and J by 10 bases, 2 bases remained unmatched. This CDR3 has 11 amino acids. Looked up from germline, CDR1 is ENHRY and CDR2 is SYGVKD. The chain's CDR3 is CAISGDREQFF. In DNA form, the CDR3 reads TGTGCCATCAGCGGGGACAGGGAGCAGTTCTTC.

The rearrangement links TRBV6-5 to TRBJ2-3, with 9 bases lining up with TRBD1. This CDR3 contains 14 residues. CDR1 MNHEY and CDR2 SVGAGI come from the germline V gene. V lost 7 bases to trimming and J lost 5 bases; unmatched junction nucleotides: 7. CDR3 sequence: CASKHRDREDTQYF. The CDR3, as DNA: TGTGCCAGCAAGCACCGGGACAGGGAAGATACGCAGTATTTT.

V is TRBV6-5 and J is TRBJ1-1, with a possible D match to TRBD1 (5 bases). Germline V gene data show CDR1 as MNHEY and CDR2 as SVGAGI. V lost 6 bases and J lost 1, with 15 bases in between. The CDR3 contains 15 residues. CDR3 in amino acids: CASSSSRGWNTEAFF. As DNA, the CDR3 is TGTGCCAGCAGCTCATCTCGGGGCTGGAACACTGAAGCTTTCTTT.

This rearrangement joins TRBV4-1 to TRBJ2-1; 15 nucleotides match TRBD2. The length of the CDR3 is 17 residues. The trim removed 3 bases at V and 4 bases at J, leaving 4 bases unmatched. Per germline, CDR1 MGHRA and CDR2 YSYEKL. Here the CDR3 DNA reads TGCGCCAGCAGCCACGGAGGACTAGCGGGAGGGTACAATGAGCAGTTCTTC. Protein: CASSHGGLAGGYNEQFF.

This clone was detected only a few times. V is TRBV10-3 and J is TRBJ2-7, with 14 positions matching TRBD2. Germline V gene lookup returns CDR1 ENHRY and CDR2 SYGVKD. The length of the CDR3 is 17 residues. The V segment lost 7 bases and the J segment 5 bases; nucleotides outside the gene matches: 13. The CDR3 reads CAIIPRGTSGSLHEQYF. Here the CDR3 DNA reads TGTGCCATCATTCCCCGAGGGACTAGCGGGAGTCTCCACGAGCAGTACTTC.

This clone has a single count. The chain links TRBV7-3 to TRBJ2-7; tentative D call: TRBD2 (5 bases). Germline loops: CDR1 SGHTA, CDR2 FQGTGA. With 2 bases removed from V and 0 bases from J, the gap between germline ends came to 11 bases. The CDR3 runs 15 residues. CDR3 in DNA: TGTGCCAGCAGCTTACATGGAGGAAGCTCCTACGAGCAGTACTTC. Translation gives CASSLHGGSSYEQYF.

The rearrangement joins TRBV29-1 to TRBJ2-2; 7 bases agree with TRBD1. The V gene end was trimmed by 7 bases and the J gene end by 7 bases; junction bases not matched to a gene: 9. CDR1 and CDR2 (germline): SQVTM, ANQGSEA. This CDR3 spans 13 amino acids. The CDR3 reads CSALQGSNGELFF. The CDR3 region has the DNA TGCAGCGCATTACAGGGGAGTAACGGGGAGCTGTTTTTT.

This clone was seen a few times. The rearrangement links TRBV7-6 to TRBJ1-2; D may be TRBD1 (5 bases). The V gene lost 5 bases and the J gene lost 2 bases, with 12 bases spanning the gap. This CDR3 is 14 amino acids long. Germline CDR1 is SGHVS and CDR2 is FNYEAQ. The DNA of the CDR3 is TGTGCCAGCAGCCCGGCGTGGGGGAACTATGGCTACACCTTC. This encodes CASSPAWGNYGYTF.

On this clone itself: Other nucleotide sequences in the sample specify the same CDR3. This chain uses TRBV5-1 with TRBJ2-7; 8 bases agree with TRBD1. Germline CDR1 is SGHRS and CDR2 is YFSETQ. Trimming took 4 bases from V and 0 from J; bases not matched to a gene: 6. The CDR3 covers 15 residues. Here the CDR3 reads CASSPTGGSSYEQYF. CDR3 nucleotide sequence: TGCGCCAGCAGCCCAACAGGGGGGAGCTCCTACGAGCAGTACTTC.

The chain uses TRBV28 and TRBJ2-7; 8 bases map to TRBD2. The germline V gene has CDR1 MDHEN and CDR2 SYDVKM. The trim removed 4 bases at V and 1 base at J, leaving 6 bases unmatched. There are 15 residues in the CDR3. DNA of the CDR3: TGTGCCAGCAGTTCACTAGGACTAGCATCCTACGAGCAGTACTTC. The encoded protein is CASSSLGLASYEQYF.

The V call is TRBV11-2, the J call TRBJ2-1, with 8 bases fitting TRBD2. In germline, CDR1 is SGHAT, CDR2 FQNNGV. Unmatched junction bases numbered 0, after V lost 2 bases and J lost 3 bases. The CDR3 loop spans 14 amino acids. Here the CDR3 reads CASSLTSGYNEQFF. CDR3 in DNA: TGTGCCAGCAGCTTAACTAGCGGCTACAATGAGCAGTTCTTC.

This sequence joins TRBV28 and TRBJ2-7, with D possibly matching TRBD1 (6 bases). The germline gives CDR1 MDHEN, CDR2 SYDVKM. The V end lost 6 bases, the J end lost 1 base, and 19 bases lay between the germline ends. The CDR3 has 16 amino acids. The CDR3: CASRPYGTPASYEQYF. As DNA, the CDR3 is TGTGCCAGCAGGCCCTACGGGACACCGGCTTCCTACGAGCAGTACTTC.

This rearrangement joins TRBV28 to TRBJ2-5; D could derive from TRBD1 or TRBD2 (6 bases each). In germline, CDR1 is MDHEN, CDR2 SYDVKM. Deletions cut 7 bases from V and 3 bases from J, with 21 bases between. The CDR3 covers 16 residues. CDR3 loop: CASTHWGAKIEETQYF. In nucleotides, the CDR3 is TGTGCCAGCACCCATTGGGGGGCGAAAATCGAAGAGACCCAGTACTTC.

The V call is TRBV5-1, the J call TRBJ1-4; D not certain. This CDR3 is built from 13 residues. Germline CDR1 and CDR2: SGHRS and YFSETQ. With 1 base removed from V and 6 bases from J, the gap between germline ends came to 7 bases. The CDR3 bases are TGCGCCAGCAGCTTGAGTGTGGATGAAAAACTGTTTTTT. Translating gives CASSLSVDEKLFF.

CDR3 protein: CATKGRGGDQPQHF. CDR3 nucleotide sequence: TGTGCCACTAAGGGCAGGGGCGGCGATCAGCCCCAGCATTTT. This sequence joins TRBV19 and TRBJ1-5; possibly TRBD1 for D (6 bases). CDR1 and CDR2 (germline): LNHDA, SQIVND (reference sequence). This CDR3 spans 14 amino acids. Deletions cut 10 bases from V and 5 bases from J, with 18 bases between.

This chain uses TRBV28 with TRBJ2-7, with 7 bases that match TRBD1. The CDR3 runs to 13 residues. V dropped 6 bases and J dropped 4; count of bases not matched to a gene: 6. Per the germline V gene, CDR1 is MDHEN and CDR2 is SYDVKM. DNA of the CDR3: TGTGCCAGCAGGGTACAACAGGGGTACGAGCAGTACTTC. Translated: CASRVQQGYEQYF.

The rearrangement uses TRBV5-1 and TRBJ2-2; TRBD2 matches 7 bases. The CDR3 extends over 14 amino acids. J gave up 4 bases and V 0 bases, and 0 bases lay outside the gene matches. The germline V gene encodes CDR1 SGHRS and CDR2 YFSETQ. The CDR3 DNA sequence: TGCGCCAGCAGCTTGGGCGGGGGCACCGGGGAGCTGTTTTTT. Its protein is CASSLGGGTGELFF.